This T cell receptor beta chain was observed in a study of blood T cell repertoires in COVID-19. In the study overall: Collection of acute and convalescent COVID-19 samples took place in the United States, Italy and Spain. Sources were T cells, B-cell-depleted T cells, or PBMCs; the material itself was cDNA or gDNA.

V shed 5 bases, J shed 5 bases, and the junction held 3 bases outside the gene matches. The CDR3 has 14 amino acids. Germline-derived CDR1 and CDR2 are SEHNR and FQNEAQ (reference sequence). The method was immunoSEQ multiplex PCR; TCRdb's version includes in-frame clones alone and lacks a portion of them. Found here are approximately 300,000 clones, 85% to 95% of them singletons; the top ten hold almost 4%. Cohort placement rested on clinical history that participants reported themselves. The receptor's source is a woman younger than 45 who had been exposed to COVID-19. The sample taken for sequencing was PBMCs or T cells enriched from blood (not recorded which). The chain links TRBV7-9 to TRBJ1-1, with 12 bases fitting TRBD1. The CDR3 nucleotides read TGTGCCAGCAGCCCGGGACAGGGGGCAACTGAAGCTTTCTTT. It is translated as CASSPGQGATEAFF.